This entry concerns a single T cell receptor (beta chain). Source study methods: By means of reference gene primer amplification, nucleated cell counts were estimated. Method: immunoSEQ multiplex PCR; TCRdb's copy keeps in-frame clones and lacks some. V and J calls and clone size are copied from that table; D and trimming were computed from the DNA. The profile shows 140,000 or so clones, 80% to 90% of them singletons. This sample is drawn from a study of blood T cell repertoires in COVID-19. About the research overall: COVID-19 samples from acute and convalescent phases originated in the United States, Italy and Spain.

The TCR sequence derives from a woman in her forties or fifties with active or convalescent COVID-19. Sequenced sample: peripheral blood.

CDR3 nucleotide sequence: TGTGCCAGCAGTTTTTCGACGGGGTATAATTCACCCCTCCACTTT. Translated: CASSFSTGYNSPLHF. The chain is built from TRBV27 and TRBJ1-6; D is unresolved. In germline, CDR1 is MNHEY, CDR2 SMNVEV (reference sequence). There are 15 residues in the CDR3. V shed 3 bases and J shed 4 bases, with 10 bases lying between them.